These 30 T cell receptor beta chains came from one sample sequenced in a study of blood T cell repertoires in COVID-19. The method was immunoSEQ multiplex PCR; TCRdb's version includes in-frame clones alone and lacks a portion of them. Counted here are approximately 85,000 clones, around four fifths occurring once; the ten biggest clones make up 10% to 15%. What was sequenced was peripheral blood. Source of these receptors: an older woman with active or convalescent COVID-19.

The chain joins TRBV6-5 to TRBJ2-2, with 11 bases identical to TRBD2. Germline CDR1 MNHEY, CDR2 SVGAGI. Losses at the gene ends were 6 bases for V and 4 bases for J; bases not matched to a gene: 1. The CDR3 is 14 residues long. In nucleotides, the CDR3 is TGTGCCAGCAGGCTAGCGGGGGGCACCGGGGAGCTGTTTTTT. Protein: CASRLAGGTGELFF.

The chain has TRBV28 and TRBJ1-4, with 8 nucleotides matching TRBD1. The CDR3 sequence is 15 residues long. Trimming at V came to 3 bases and at J to 8 bases, leaving 8 bases not matched to a gene. The germline V gene encodes CDR1 MDHEN and CDR2 SYDVKM. Written as DNA, the CDR3 is TGTGCCAGCAGTTTCAGCCAGGGGGCGCGGGAAAAACTGTTTTTT. Translating gives CASSFSQGAREKLFF. Using reference TRBV28 and TRBJ1-4 for the parts outside the CDR3, the full variable domain is DVKVTQSSRYLVKRTGEKVFLECVQDMDHENMFWYRQDPGLGLRLIYFSYDVKMKEKGDIPEGYSVSREKKERFSLILESASTNQTSMYLCASSFSQGAREKLFFGSGTQLSVL.

The gene calls are TRBV5-1 and TRBJ2-2; D may be TRBD2 (7 bases). CDR1 SGHRS and CDR2 YFSETQ come from the germline V gene. V lost 2 bases and J lost 7, with 15 bases in between. This CDR3 has 15 residues. The CDR3 DNA reads TGCGCCAGCAGCTTCGTAACAGGGAGGGACGGGGAGCTGTTTTTT. This sequence encodes CASSFVTGRDGELFF.

This clone came up a few times. The chain has TRBV2 and TRBJ1-2, with 9 positions matching TRBD1. With V trimmed by 6 bases and J by 5 bases, 1 base remained unmatched. CDR1 SNHLY and CDR2 FYNNEI come from the germline V gene. CDR3 length: 12 amino acids. The CDR3 is CASSGQGYGYTF. DNA for the CDR3: TGTGCCAGCAGCGGACAGGGGTATGGCTACACCTTC.

The CDR3 region is CASSPRGNTEAFF. In DNA, the CDR3 is TGTGCCAGCAGCCCCAGGGGGAACACTGAAGCTTTCTTT. This chain uses TRBV13 with TRBJ1-1, with D possibly matching TRBD1 (6 bases). This CDR3 contains 13 residues. Germline V CDR1 and CDR2: PRHDT, FYEKMQ (reference sequence). Trimming shortened V by 5 bases and J by 1 base, and 8 bases separated the two germline ends. Supplemented by reference TRBV13 and TRBJ1-1, the full variable domain reads AAGVIQSPRHLIKEKRETATLKCYPIPRHDTVYWYQQGPGQDPQFLISFYEKMQSDKGSIPDRFSAQQFSDYHSELNMSSLELGDSALYFCASSPRGNTEAFFGQGTRLTVV.

The CDR3 here is CATEQQGVYQPQHF. CDR3 DNA: TGTGCCACCGAACAACAGGGGGTGTATCAGCCCCAGCATTTT. V is TRBV15 and J is TRBJ1-5, with 8 positions matching TRBD1. V lost 8 bases, J lost 5 bases, and 8 bases stayed unmatched. CDR1 is LNHNV, CDR2 YYDKDF, per germline (reference sequence). CDR3 length: 14 residues.

The chain is built from TRBV7-4 and TRBJ1-5, with D unresolved. The CDR3 covers 18 residues. Germline assignment: CDR1 SGHVT and CDR2 SQSDAQ. Trimming cost V 5 bases and J 0 bases, with 20 bases left between them. As DNA, the CDR3 is TGTGCCAGCAGCCTCGTAGTGGGAGAGCGGGGTAGCAATCAGCCCCAGCATTTT. Protein product: CASSLVVGERGSNQPQHF.

This rearrangement joins TRBV5-1 to TRBJ2-7, with TRBD1 identical over 7 bases. Looked up from germline, CDR1 is SGHRS and CDR2 is YFSETQ. The CDR3 extends over 16 amino acids. Trimming removed 0 bases from V and 7 bases from J; junction bases left unmatched: 13. Written as DNA, the CDR3 is TGCGCCAGCAGCTTGGGAGGGACAGCCCTAACTGGGGAGCAGTACTTC. This sequence encodes CASSLGGTALTGEQYF.

The gene calls are TRBV5-1 and TRBJ2-7; 7 bases fit TRBD1. With V trimmed by 2 bases and J by 1 base, 18 bases remained unmatched. The CDR3 runs 19 residues. Germline V gene sequence: CDR1 SGHRS, CDR2 YFSETQ. DNA for the CDR3: TGCGCCAGCAGCTTCGGCAGTCTTGACGACAGGGTCTTTTCCTACGAGCAGTACTTC. It specifies CASSFGSLDDRVFSYEQYF.

V usage is TRBV6-2 or TRBV6-3 and J usage is TRBJ1-3; no definite D call. Per the germline V gene, CDR1 is MNHEY and CDR2 is SVGEGT. There are 17 residues in the CDR3. Deletions cut 0 bases from V and 0 bases from J, with 12 bases between. The CDR3 loop is CASSYSRTYPSGNTIYF. In DNA, the CDR3 is TGTGCCAGCAGTTACTCGCGCACCTACCCCTCTGGAAACACCATATATTTT.

This clone has a single count. V usage is TRBV27 and J usage is TRBJ1-2; 7 bases fit TRBD1. The CDR3 length is 14 residues. Unmatched junction bases numbered 7, after V lost 6 bases and J lost 3 bases. From germline, CDR1 is MNHEY and CDR2 SMNVEV (reference sequence). In DNA, the CDR3 is TGTGCCAGCAGATCGACAGGGTTTGACTATGGCTACACCTTC. It specifies CASRSTGFDYGYTF.

The chain joins TRBV19 to TRBJ2-2; weak D call: TRBD2 (5 bases). The germline CDR1 and CDR2 sequences are LNHDA and SQIVND (reference sequence). The CDR3 runs 14 residues. Between the trimmed V and J ends, which lost 6 bases and 6 bases, there was a span of 14 bases. The CDR3 here is CASRPSGVAGELFF. The CDR3 DNA is TGTGCCAGTAGACCGTCCGGGGTAGCCGGGGAGCTGTTTTTT.

The chain uses TRBV7-2 and TRBJ1-2, with no clear D. The V end lost 5 bases, the J end lost 1 base, and 8 bases lay between the germline ends. Germline CDR1 reads SGHTA; CDR2 reads FQGNSA. This CDR3 comprises 13 residues. CDR3 nucleotide sequence: TGTGCCAGCAGCCCTCCCGGTAACTATGGCTACACCTTC. It translates to CASSPPGNYGYTF.

As concerns this clone: A read error may account for a junction end that differs from germline. V is TRBV18 and J is TRBJ1-1, with TRBD1 matching over 7 bases. The germline V gene has CDR1 KGHSH and CDR2 LQKENI. This CDR3 has 14 amino acids. CDR3 DNA: TGTGCCAGCTCCCCACAGGGGAAAAAGACTGAAGCTTTCTTT. Amino acid sequence: CASSPQGKKTEAFF.

The rearrangement joins TRBV5-6 to TRBJ2-7; maybe TRBD1 (5 bases). Looked up from germline, CDR1 is SGHDT and CDR2 is YYEEEE. The length of the CDR3 is 14 residues. V dropped 4 bases and J dropped 0 bases, with 11 bases sitting between them. The CDR3 nucleotides read TGTGCCAGCAGCGTTCTCACAGGCTCCTACGAGCAGTACTTC. This translates into CASSVLTGSYEQYF.

The chain employs TRBV6-4 and TRBJ2-6, with a weak D call TRBD2 (5 bases). Trimming left V 6 bases short and J 4 bases short, with 13 bases between. This CDR3 contains 15 residues. Germline values: CDR1 MRHNA, CDR2 SNTAGT. The CDR3 DNA reads TGTGCCAGCAGGGAACGGGGAGCCGGGGCCAACGTCCTGACTTTC. Translating gives CASRERGAGANVLTF.

In regard to this clone: The same CDR3 also results from other DNA sequences found in this sample. The chain recombines TRBV18 with TRBJ1-2; the match to TRBD1 covers 10 bases. The CDR3 loop spans 15 amino acids. The germline V gene encodes CDR1 KGHSH and CDR2 LQKENI. With V trimmed by 3 bases and J by 3 bases, 4 bases remained unmatched. The CDR3 nucleotides are TGTGCCAGCTCACCCGGGACAGGGGCCGACTATGGCTACACCTTC. Protein sequence: CASSPGTGADYGYTF.

Only one count was recorded for this clone. CDR3 loop: CASRRTGTAAHSGNTIYF. CDR3 bases: TGTGCCAGCAGACGAACTGGGACAGCAGCCCACTCTGGAAACACCATATATTTT. The chain recombines TRBV6-6 with TRBJ1-3; 7 bases line up with TRBD1. The V gene's germline CDR1 is MNHNY and CDR2 SVGAGI (reference sequence). With 6 bases clipped from V and 0 bases from J, the junction kept 14 bases outside the gene matches. This CDR3 is 18 amino acids long.

This clone was observed a single time. The gene calls are TRBV7-2 and TRBJ2-5, with 8 positions matching TRBD2. From germline, CDR1 is SGHTA and CDR2 FQGNSA. Trimming took 3 bases from V and 5 from J; bases not matched to a gene: 8. The CDR3 length is 15 residues. CDR3 protein: CASSFNRGGMETQYF. In nucleotides, the CDR3 is TGTGCCAGCAGCTTTAATCGGGGGGGCATGGAGACCCAGTACTTC. Full variable domain (rest looked up from reference TRBV7-2 and TRBJ2-5): GAGVSQSPSNKVTEKGKDVELRCDPISGHTALYWYRQSLGQGLEFLIYFQGNSAPDKSGLPSDRFSAERTGGSVSTLTIQRTQQEDSAVYLCASSFNRGGMETQYFGPGTRLLVL.

The chain carries TRBV7-2 and TRBJ1-3; D perhaps matches TRBD1 (5 bases). Deletions cut 3 bases from V and 5 bases from J, with 14 bases between. Per the germline V gene, CDR1 is SGHTA and CDR2 is FQGNSA. This CDR3 is built from 15 residues. The CDR3 DNA is TGTGCCAGCAGCTTGGTTTCGGGGGGGAGAAACACCATATATTTT. Translating it yields CASSLVSGGRNTIYF.

V and J are TRBV2 and TRBJ1-4; D not resolved. V was trimmed by 6 bases and J by 7 bases, leaving 12 bases between them. Per germline, CDR1 SNHLY and CDR2 FYNNEI. The CDR3 contains 13 residues. The CDR3 is CASRFIEGEKLFF. DNA for the CDR3: TGTGCCAGCAGGTTCATTGAGGGTGAAAAACTGTTTTTT.

In this sample, this clone turned up once. The chain joins TRBV9 to TRBJ2-3, with D tentatively TRBD2 (6 bases). Trimming pared 4 bases from V and 2 bases from J, leaving 11 bases between. This CDR3 contains 14 residues. Germline V gene sequence: CDR1 SGDLS, CDR2 YYNGEE. The CDR3 sequence is CASSPREHTDTQYF. CDR3 sequence (DNA): TGTGCCAGCAGCCCCCGGGAGCACACAGATACGCAGTATTTT.

Worth noting for this clone: The junction departs from germline at one end; a sequencing error may be responsible. This rearrangement joins TRBV7-6 to TRBJ2-5; 8 bases align to TRBD2. Germline V gene sequence: CDR1 SGHVS, CDR2 FNYEAQ. The CDR3 sequence is 19 residues long. The CDR3: CASSLAAGGSGVGVETQYF. The DNA of the CDR3 is TGTGCCAGCAGCCTAGCCGCGGGGGGCAGCGGGGTTGGAGTAGAGACCCAGTACTTC.

This chain links TRBV5-1 with TRBJ2-7; D is possibly TRBD1 (6 bases). CDR1 is SGHRS and CDR2 is YFSETQ in the germline V gene. V was trimmed by 5 bases and J by 5 bases, leaving 14 bases between them. The CDR3 spans 13 residues. The chain's CDR3 is CASSLQGFDEQYF. CDR3 bases: TGCGCCAGCAGTTTGCAGGGGTTCGACGAGCAGTACTTC.

The chain recombines TRBV24-1 with TRBJ1-2; possible D gene TRBD1, 6 bases. This CDR3 contains 16 residues. Per germline, CDR1 KGHDR and CDR2 SFDVKD. Trimming shortened V by 2 bases and J by 8 bases, and 20 bases separated the two germline ends. CDR3 in amino acids: CATSDSAPGHYGGYTF. Here the CDR3 DNA reads TGTGCCACCAGTGATTCGGCCCCGGGACACTATGGAGGCTACACCTTC.

The chain combines TRBV5-1 with TRBJ1-1; 7 bases are a match to TRBD1. CDR3 length: 15 amino acids. The trim removed 8 bases at V and 5 bases at J, leaving 15 bases unmatched. The germline V gene encodes CDR1 SGHRS and CDR2 YFSETQ. For the CDR3, the DNA is TGCGCCAGTAGACGGGAAGGGGGCCTGTGGACTGAAGCTTTCTTT. Encoded protein: CASRREGGLWTEAFF. The full variable domain, rest sourced from reference TRBV5-1 and TRBJ1-1, is KAGVTQTPRYLIKTRGQQVTLSCSPISGHRSVSWYQQTPGQGLQFLFEYFSETQRNKGNFPGRFSGRQFSNSRSEMNVSTLELGDSALYLCASRREGGLWTEAFFGQGTRLTVV.

This chain uses TRBV24-1 with TRBJ2-3; the match to TRBD2 covers 11 bases. With 1 base clipped from V and 1 base from J, the junction kept 3 bases outside the gene matches. The CDR3 covers 17 residues. Germline V gene data show CDR1 as KGHDR and CDR2 as SFDVKD. CDR3 sequence: CATSDFVTSGGTDTQYF. The CDR3 DNA reads TGTGCCACCAGTGATTTCGTGACTAGCGGGGGCACAGATACGCAGTATTTT.

V and J are TRBV7-2 and TRBJ1-2; maybe TRBD1 (6 bases). V lost 4 bases to trimming and J lost 6 bases, with 18 bases between them. CDR1 SGHTA and CDR2 FQGNSA come from the germline V gene. The length of the CDR3 is 15 residues. CDR3 protein: CASSSDGQRSHGYTF. The DNA for the CDR3 is TGTGCCAGCAGCTCGGACGGACAGAGATCGCATGGCTACACCTTC. The variable domain in full, with the rest retrieved from reference TRBV7-2 and TRBJ1-2, is GAGVSQSPSNKVTEKGKDVELRCDPISGHTALYWYRQSLGQGLEFLIYFQGNSAPDKSGLPSDRFSAERTGGSVSTLTIQRTQQEDSAVYLCASSSDGQRSHGYTFGSGTRLTVV.

This clone came up a few times. V usage is TRBV7-9 and J usage is TRBJ1-1, with 8 positions matching TRBD1. CDR3 length: 14 residues. V dropped 5 bases and J dropped 5; count of bases not matched to a gene: 7. The germline V gene has CDR1 SEHNR and CDR2 FQNEAQ (reference sequence). CDR3 sequence: CASSQLQGVTEAFF. In DNA form, the CDR3 reads TGTGCCAGCAGCCAACTACAGGGGGTAACTGAAGCTTTCTTT. The full variable domain, in which reference TRBV7-9 and TRBJ1-1 provide the parts outside the CDR3, is DTGVSQNPRHKITKRGQNVTFRCDPISEHNRLYWYRQTLGQGPEFLTYFQNEAQLEKSRLLSDRFSAERPKGSFSTLEIQRTEQGDSAMYLCASSQLQGVTEAFFGQGTRLTVV.

This sequence joins TRBV2 and TRBJ2-7; 10 bases fit TRBD1. The CDR3 has 13 residues. CDR1 is SNHLY, CDR2 FYNNEI, per germline. For the CDR3, the DNA is TGTGTGGGCCGGGACAGGGGCCCAGCCGAGCAGTACTTC. It yields the protein CVGRDRGPAEQYF.